This TCR beta chain was sequenced in a study of technical replicates of blood from several donors. V gave up 2 bases and J gave up 8 bases, with 7 bases separating them. Per germline, CDR1 SGHAT and CDR2 FQNNGV. This CDR3 region has 12 residues. Some clones are missing from TCRdb's copy, which holds only in-frame ones; the method was immunoSEQ multiplex PCR. The sample includes fewer than 80,000 clones, 70% to 90% of them seen just once. This sequence originates from a human donor in good health. Some clones in this sample may be carry-over from other donors' samples. The sequenced sample consisted of PBMCs. The chain couples TRBV11-2 to TRBJ2-1; D is uncertain. CDR3 sequence reads: CASSLNRDEQFF. In nucleotides, the CDR3 is TGTGCCAGCAGCTTAAACCGGGATGAGCAGTTCTTC.